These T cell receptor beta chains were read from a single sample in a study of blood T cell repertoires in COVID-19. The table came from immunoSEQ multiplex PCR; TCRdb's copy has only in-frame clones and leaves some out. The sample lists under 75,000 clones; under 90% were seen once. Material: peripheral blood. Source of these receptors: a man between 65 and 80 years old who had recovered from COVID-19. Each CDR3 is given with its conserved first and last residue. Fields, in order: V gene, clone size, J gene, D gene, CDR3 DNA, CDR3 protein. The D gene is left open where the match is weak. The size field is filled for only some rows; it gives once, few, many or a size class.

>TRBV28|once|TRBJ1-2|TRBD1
TGTGCCAGCAGTTTTACGAGACAGGGGGCGGGTGGCTACACCTTC
CASSFTRQGAGGYTF
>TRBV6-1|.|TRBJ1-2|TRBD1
TGTGCCAGCAGTGAAACAGGGGGCATCTATGGCTACACCTTC
CASSETGGIYGYTF
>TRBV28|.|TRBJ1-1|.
TGTGCCAGCAGTCGCTCAGGGTTGGACACTGAAGCTTTCTTT
CASSRSGLDTEAFF
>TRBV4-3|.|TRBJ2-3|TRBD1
TGCGCCAGCAGCCCAAGACAGGGTCTTACAGATACGCAGTATTTT
CASSPRQGLTDTQYF
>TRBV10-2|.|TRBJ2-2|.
TGCGCCACCCGGGATCTAGGAGCCGGGGAGCTGTTTTTT
CATRDLGAGELFF
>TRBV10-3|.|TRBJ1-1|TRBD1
TGTGCCATCAGTCCGACAGGGGAGGGTGAAGCTTTCTTT
CAISPTGEGEAFF
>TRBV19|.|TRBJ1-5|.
TGTGCCAGTAGTACGGGAGTTAATCAGCCCCAGCATTTT
CASSTGVNQPQHF
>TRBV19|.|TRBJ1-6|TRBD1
TGTGCCAGTAGTATAGGACAGGGCAGCTCCTATAATTCACCCCTCCACTTT
CASSIGQGSSYNSPLHF
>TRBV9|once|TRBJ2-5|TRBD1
TGTGCCAGCAGCTCTGGCCCAGGGGGATCCCAAGAGACCCAGTACTTC
CASSSGPGGSQETQYF
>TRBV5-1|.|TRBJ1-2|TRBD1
TGCGCCAGCAGCTTGCTGTCCGGACAGGGGGCCCTTGGCTACACCTTC
CASSLLSGQGALGYTF
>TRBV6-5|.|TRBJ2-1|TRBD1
TGTGCCAGCAGGAAAAACCGGGACAGGGACTATGAGCAGTTCTTC
CASRKNRDRDYEQFF
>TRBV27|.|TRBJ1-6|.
TGTGCCAGCAGTTTATATGGGTTGGCGGCACCCCTCCACTTT
CASSLYGLAAPLHF
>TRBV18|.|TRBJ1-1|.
TGTGCCAGCTCACCGTCTGCCGGGAACACTGAAGCTTTCTTT
CASSPSAGNTEAFF
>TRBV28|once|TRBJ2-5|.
TGTGCCAGCAGTTCCTTTACCTCCACAGGTCTCCAAGAGACCCAGTACTTC
CASSSFTSTGLQETQYF
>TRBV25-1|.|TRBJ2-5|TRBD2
TGTGCCAGCCGAATGGGGGGGAGGGCAGGGATACAAGAGACCCAGTACTTC
CASRMGGRAGIQETQYF
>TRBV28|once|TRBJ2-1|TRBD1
TGTGCCGCTAACAGGGGGAACAATGAGCAGTTCTTC
CAANRGNNEQFF
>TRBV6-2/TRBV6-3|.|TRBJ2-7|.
TGTGCCAGCAGTTATATCTACGAGCAGTACTTC
CASSYIYEQYF
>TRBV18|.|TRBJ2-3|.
TGTGCCAGCTCAAGCCGAGCGGCTCTTAGCACAGATACGCAGTATTTT
CASSSRAALSTDTQYF
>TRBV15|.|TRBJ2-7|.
TGTGCCACCAGCAGAGACAGGGCAATGTCCTACGAGCAGTACTTC
CATSRDRAMSYEQYF
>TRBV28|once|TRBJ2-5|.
TGTGCCAGCAGTCACCCTCTGAGGGGGAGCGGAGAGACCCAGTACTTC
CASSHPLRGSGETQYF
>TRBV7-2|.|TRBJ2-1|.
TGTGCCAGCAGCTCTTACCGGGACACCCAGCGCAATGAGCAGTTCTTC
CASSSYRDTQRNEQFF
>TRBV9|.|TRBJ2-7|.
TGTGCCAGCAGCGTCGGGCCAGGGTCATACGAGCAGTACTTC
CASSVGPGSYEQYF
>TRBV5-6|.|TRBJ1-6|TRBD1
TGTGCCAGCAGCTCCCACACAGGGGAATCACCCCTCCACTTT
CASSSHTGESPLHF
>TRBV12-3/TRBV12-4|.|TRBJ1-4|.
TGTGCCAGCAGCCCCGGAACTAATGAAAAACTGTTTTTT
CASSPGTNEKLFF
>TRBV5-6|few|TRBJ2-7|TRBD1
TGTGCCAGCAGCCGGGGACAGTACGAGCAGTACTTC
CASSRGQYEQYF
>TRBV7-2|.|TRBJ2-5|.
TGTGCCAGCAGCTTAGTTAAAGGGGGCCAAGAGACCCAGTACTTC
CASSLVKGGQETQYF
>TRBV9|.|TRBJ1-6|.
TGTGCCAGCAGTGTCGGGGGAAAATCCAATTCACCCCTCCACTTT
CASSVGGKSNSPLHF
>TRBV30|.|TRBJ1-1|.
TGTGCCTGGAGTGCAGAGAGGGACACTGAAGCTTTCTTT
CAWSAERDTEAFF
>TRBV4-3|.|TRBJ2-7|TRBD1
TGCGCCAGCAGCCAAGCCTTAATGGACAGGACAAATTACTTC
CASSQALMDRTNYF
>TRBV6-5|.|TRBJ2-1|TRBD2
TGTGCCAGCAGACGCGGACTAGCGGGGGGGAATGAGCAGTTCTTC
CASRRGLAGGNEQFF
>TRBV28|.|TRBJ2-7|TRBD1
TGTGCCAGCGACAGGGTAGCCGACGAGCAGTACTTC
CASDRVADEQYF
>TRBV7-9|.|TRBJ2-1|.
TGTGCCAGCTGCCAGGTAGACAATGAGCAGTTCTTC
CASCQVDNEQFF
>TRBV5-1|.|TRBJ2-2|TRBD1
TGCGCCAGCAGCTTGGAACCGGGACAGGGGACCGGGGAGCTGTTTTTT
CASSLEPGQGTGELFF
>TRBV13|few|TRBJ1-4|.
TGTGCCAGCAGCACGCGGACAGCAACTAATGAAAAACTGTTTTTT
CASSTRTATNEKLFF
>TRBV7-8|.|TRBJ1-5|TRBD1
TGTGCCAGCAGCTTAGACAGGGGGCCCCAGCATTTT
CASSLDRGPQHF
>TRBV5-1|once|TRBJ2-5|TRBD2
TGCGCCAGCAGCTTGCAAGCGGGGTCCCAAGAGACCCAGTACTTC
CASSLQAGSQETQYF
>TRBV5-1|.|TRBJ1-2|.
TGCGCCAGCAGCTTGGCGGAGGGCAGGGCCATGAATGGCTACACCTTC
CASSLAEGRAMNGYTF
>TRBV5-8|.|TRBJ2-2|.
TGTGCCAGCAGCTTGGTCAGACAGACGAACACCGGGGAGCTGTTTTTT
CASSLVRQTNTGELFF
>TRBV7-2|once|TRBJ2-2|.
TGTGCCAGCAGCCGGGGGAGGCTCCGGGGCACCGGGGAGCTGTTTTTT
CASSRGRLRGTGELFF
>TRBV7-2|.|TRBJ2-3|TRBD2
TGTGCCAGCAGCCCCGGACTAGCGGGGGGGGCAGATACGCAGTATTTT
CASSPGLAGGADTQYF
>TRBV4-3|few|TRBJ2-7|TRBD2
TGCGCCAGCAGCCATGAAGCGGGAGGGCCGGCCGAGCAGTACTTC
CASSHEAGGPAEQYF
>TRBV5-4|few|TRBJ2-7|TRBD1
TGTGCCAGCAGCCCCACAGGGGGCGACGAGCAGTACTTC
CASSPTGGDEQYF
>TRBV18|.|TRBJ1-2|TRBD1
TGTGCCAGCTCACCAGGACAGGGGACCAACTATGGCTACACCTTC
CASSPGQGTNYGYTF
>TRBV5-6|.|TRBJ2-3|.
TGTGCCAGCAGCGGGCAGAGCGGGTACACAGATACGCAGTATTTT
CASSGQSGYTDTQYF
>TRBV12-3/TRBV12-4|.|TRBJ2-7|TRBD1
TGTGCCAGTCGCCAGGGGGCCATCTACGAGCAGTACTTC
CASRQGAIYEQYF
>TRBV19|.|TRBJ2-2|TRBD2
TGTGCCACACAAAGCGGGAGGGGGAACACCGGGGAGCTGTTTTTT
CATQSGRGNTGELFF
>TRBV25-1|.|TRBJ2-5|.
TGTGCCAGCACCTCGCGGGGAGCCGGAGAGACCCAGTACTTC
CASTSRGAGETQYF
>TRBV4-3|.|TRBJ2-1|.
TGCGCCAGCAGCCAAGCTAGCCTCCAAAGGTATGAGCAGTTCTTC
CASSQASLQRYEQFF
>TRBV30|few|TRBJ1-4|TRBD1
TGTGCAACGGACAGGGAGGATGAAAAACTGTTTTTT
CATDREDEKLFF
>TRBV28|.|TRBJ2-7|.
TGTGCCAGCAGTTTAGAATGGCAGGGGAGTTTCTACGAGCAGTACTTC
CASSLEWQGSFYEQYF
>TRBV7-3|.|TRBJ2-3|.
TGTGCCAGCAGTCCTTTCGGGGGGCGCACAGATACGCAGTATTTT
CASSPFGGRTDTQYF
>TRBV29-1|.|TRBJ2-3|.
TGCAGCCTCGGGACAAGCACAGATACGCAGTATTTT
CSLGTSTDTQYF
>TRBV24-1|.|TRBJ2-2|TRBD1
TGTGCCACCAGTGATCGGACAGGTACCACCGGGGAGCTGTTTTTT
CATSDRTGTTGELFF
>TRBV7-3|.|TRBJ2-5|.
TGTGCCAGCAGCTTACCCCGCCGGGGGAAAGGGGTGTACCAAGAGACCCAGTACTTC
CASSLPRRGKGVYQETQYF
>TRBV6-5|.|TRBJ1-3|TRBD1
TGTGCCAGCAGTTTGCGGACAGGGGGCGCCGGAAACACCATATATTTT
CASSLRTGGAGNTIYF
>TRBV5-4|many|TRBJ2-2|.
TGTGCCAGCACCGTCCGCGGGCTCAAGGAGCTGTTTTTT
CASTVRGLKELFF
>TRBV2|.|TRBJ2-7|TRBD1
TGTGCAAACGGGGGACAGGGGGCTAACGAGCAGTACTTC
CANGGQGANEQYF
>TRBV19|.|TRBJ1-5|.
TGTGCCAGTAGTTCCAGGGTCAGTCAGCCCCAGCATTTT
CASSSRVSQPQHF
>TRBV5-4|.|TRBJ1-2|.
TGTGCCAGCAACTCGCGCACAGGGCTGTATGGCTACACCTTC
CASNSRTGLYGYTF